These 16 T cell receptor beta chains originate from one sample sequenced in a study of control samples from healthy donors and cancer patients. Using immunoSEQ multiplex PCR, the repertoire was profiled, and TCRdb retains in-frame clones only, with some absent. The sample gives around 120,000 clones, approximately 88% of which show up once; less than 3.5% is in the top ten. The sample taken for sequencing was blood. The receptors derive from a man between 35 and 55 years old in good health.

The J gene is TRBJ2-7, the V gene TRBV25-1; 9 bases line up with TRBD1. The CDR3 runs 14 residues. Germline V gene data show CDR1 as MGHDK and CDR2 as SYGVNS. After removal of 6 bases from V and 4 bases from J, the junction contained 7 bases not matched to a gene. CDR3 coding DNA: TGTGCCAGCAGGAAACAGGGGGCAGTTTACGAGCAGTACTTC. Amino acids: CASRKQGAVYEQYF.

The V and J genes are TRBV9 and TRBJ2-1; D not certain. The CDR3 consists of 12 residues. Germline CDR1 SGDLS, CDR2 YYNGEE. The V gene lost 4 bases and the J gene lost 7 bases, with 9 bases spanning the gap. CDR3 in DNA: TGTGCCAGCAGCCCCGGTAGGAATGAGCAGTTCTTC. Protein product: CASSPGRNEQFF.

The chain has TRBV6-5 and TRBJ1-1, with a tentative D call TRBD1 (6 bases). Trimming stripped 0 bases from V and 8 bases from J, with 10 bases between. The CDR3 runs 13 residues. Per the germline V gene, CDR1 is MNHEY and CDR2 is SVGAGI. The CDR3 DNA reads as TGTGCCAGCAGTTACTCGGGACATACCGAAGCTTTCTTT. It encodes CASSYSGHTEAFF.

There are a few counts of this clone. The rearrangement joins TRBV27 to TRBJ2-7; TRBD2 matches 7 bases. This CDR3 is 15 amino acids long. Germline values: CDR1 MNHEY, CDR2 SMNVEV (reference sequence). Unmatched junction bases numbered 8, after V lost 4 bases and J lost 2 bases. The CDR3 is CASSYRRDYPYEQYF. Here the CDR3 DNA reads TGTGCCAGCAGTTACCGCCGGGACTACCCCTACGAGCAGTACTTC.

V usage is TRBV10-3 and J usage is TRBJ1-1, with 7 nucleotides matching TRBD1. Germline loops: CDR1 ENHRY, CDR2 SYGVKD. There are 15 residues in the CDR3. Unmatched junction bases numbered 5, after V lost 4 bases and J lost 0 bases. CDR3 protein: CAISAGQRLNTEAFF. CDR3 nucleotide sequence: TGTGCCATCAGTGCGGGACAGCGGCTGAACACTGAAGCTTTCTTT.

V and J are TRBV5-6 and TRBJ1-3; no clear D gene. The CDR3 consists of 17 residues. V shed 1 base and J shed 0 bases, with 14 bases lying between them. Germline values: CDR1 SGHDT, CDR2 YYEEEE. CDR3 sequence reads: CASSLITLWGSGNTIYF. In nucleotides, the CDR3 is TGTGCCAGCAGCTTGATCACTCTTTGGGGCTCTGGAAACACCATATATTTT.

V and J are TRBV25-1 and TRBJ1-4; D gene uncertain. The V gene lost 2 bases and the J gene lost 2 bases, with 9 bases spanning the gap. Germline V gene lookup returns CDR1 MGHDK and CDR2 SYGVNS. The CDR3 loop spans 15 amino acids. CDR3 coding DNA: TGTGCCAGCAGTGAACTTGGGAGGACTAATGAAAAACTGTTTTTT. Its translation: CASSELGRTNEKLFF.

The CDR3 loop reads CASSLDRRGHTEAFF. The CDR3 DNA follows: TGTGCCAGCAGCTTAGATCGTCGGGGGCACACTGAAGCTTTCTTT. The genes are TRBV7-6 and TRBJ1-1, with D maybe TRBD1 (6 bases). Germline CDR1 SGHVS, CDR2 FNYEAQ. The CDR3 has 15 residues. V was trimmed by 1 base and J by 3 bases, leaving 12 bases between them.

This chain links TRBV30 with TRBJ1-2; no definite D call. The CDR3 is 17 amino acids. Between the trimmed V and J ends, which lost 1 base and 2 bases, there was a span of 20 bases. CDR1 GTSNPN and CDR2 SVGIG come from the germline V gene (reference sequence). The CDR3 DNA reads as TGTGCCTGGAGTGCCTTGTCGTTCGAACAGCTAAACTATGGCTACACCTTC. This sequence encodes CAWSALSFEQLNYGYTF. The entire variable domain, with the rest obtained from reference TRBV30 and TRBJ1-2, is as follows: SQTIHQWPATLVQPVGSPLSLECTVEGTSNPNLYWYRQAAGRGLQLLFYSVGIGQISSEVPQNLSASRPQDRQFILSSKKLLLSDSGFYLCAWSALSFEQLNYGYTFGSGTRLTVV.

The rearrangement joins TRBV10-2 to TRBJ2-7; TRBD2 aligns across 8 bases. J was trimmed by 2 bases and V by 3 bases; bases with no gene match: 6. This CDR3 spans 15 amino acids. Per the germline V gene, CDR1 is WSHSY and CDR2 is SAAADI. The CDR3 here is CASSEASGGPYEQYF. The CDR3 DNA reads TGCGCCAGCAGTGAAGCTTCGGGGGGGCCCTACGAGCAGTACTTC.

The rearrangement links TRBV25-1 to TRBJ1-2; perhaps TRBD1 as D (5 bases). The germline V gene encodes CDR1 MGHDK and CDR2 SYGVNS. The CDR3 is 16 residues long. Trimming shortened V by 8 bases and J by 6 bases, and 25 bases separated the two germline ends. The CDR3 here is CASQNQAGWGRNGYTF. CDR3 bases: TGTGCCAGCCAAAATCAGGCAGGGTGGGGAAGGAATGGCTACACCTTC.

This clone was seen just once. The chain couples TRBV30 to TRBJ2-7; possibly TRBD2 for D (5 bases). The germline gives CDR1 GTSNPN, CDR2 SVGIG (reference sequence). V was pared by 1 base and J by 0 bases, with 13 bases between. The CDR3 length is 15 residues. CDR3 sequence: CAWSARGRSSYEQYF. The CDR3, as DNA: TGTGCCTGGAGTGCCCGGGGTAGAAGCTCCTACGAGCAGTACTTC.

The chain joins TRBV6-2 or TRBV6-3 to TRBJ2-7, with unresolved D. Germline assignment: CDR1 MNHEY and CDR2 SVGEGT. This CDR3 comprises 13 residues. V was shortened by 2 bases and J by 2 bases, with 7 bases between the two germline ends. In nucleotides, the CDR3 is TGTGCCAGCAGTTACAGAATCCCCTACGAGCAGTACTTC. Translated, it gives CASSYRIPYEQYF.

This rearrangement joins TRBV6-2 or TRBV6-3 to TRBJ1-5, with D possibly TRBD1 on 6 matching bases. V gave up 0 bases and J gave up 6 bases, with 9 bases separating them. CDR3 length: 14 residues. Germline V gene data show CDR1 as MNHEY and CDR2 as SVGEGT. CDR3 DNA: TGTGCCAGCAGTTACTCCTCAGGGGTTCAGCCCCAGCATTTT. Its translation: CASSYSSGVQPQHF.

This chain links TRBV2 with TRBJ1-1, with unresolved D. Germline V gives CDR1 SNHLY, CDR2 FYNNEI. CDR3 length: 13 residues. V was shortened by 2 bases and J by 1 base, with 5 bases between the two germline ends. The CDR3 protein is CASSERENTEAFF. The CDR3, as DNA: TGTGCCAGCAGTGAAAGGGAGAACACTGAAGCTTTCTTT. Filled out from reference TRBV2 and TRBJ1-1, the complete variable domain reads EPEVTQTPSHQVTQMGQEVILRCVPISNHLYFYWYRQILGQKVEFLVSFYNNEISEKSEIFDDQFSVERPDGSNFTLKIRSTKLEDSAMYFCASSERENTEAFFGQGTRLTVV.

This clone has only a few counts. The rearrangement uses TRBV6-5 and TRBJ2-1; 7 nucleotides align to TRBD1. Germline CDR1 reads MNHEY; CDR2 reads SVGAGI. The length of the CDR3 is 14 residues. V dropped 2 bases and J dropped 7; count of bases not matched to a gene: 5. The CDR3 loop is CASSYDRVRNEQFF. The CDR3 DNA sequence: TGTGCCAGCAGTTACGACAGGGTAAGGAATGAGCAGTTCTTC.